These 14 T cell receptor beta chains share one sample of origin, sequenced in a study of T cell changes during pregnancy in multiple sclerosis. Only in-frame clones appear in the TCRdb table, and some are missing; sequencing was by immunoSEQ multiplex PCR. The repertoire holds over 70,000 clones, with 85% to 95% as singletons. Sequenced material: peripheral blood, taken in the third trimester of pregnancy. These receptors were obtained from a female donor with multiple sclerosis, enrolled in a pregnancy study.

This sequence joins TRBV7-9 and TRBJ2-3, with TRBD2 matching 13 bases. CDR1 is SEHNR and CDR2 is FQNEAQ in the germline V gene (reference sequence). Trimming at V came to 2 bases and at J to 4 bases, leaving 3 bases not matched to a gene. The CDR3 sequence is 16 residues long. CDR3 residues: CASSLWTSGSSDTQYF. The CDR3 DNA reads as TGTGCCAGCAGCTTATGGACTAGCGGGAGTTCAGATACGCAGTATTTT.

This chain links TRBV11-2 with TRBJ2-1; 12 bases fit TRBD1. Per germline, CDR1 SGHAT and CDR2 FQNNGV. This CDR3 spans 17 amino acids. The V and J ends lost 2 bases and 2 bases, in that order; junction bases with no gene match: 4. For the CDR3, the DNA is TGTGCCAGCAGCTTACACAGGGACAGGGGGCCCTACAATGAGCAGTTCTTC. Translated: CASSLHRDRGPYNEQFF.

The chain recombines TRBV5-1 with TRBJ2-7, with 7 bases identical to TRBD2. CDR1 SGHRS and CDR2 YFSETQ come from the germline V gene. The CDR3 is made up of 14 amino acids. Germline trimming cut 4 bases from V and 5 bases from J; bases unmatched to any gene: 9. The CDR3 sequence: CASSSGDPNNEQYF. CDR3 coding DNA: TGCGCCAGCAGCAGCGGGGACCCGAACAACGAGCAGTACTTC.

This chain joins TRBV5-6 and TRBJ1-1; TRBD1 is a possible D gene (6 bases). CDR1 and CDR2 (germline): SGHDT, YYEEEE. Trimming cost V 5 bases and J 6 bases, with 14 bases left between them. The CDR3 covers 13 residues. CDR3 nucleotides: TGTGCCAGCAGTCGGGGACACTTCCCTGAAGCTTTCTTT. Translation: CASSRGHFPEAFF.

This CDR3 is CASNTQGEGNTEAFF. In nucleotides, the CDR3 is TGTGCCAGCAACACACAGGGGGAGGGGAACACTGAAGCTTTCTTT. V is TRBV2 and J is TRBJ1-1, with 8 positions matching TRBD1. The germline gives CDR1 SNHLY, CDR2 FYNNEI. V lost 7 bases to trimming and J lost 1 base; unmatched junction nucleotides: 8. This CDR3 contains 15 residues. Full variable domain (missing parts from reference TRBV2 and TRBJ1-1): EPEVTQTPSHQVTQMGQEVILRCVPISNHLYFYWYRQILGQKVEFLVSFYNNEISEKSEIFDDQFSVERPDGSNFTLKIRSTKLEDSAMYFCASNTQGEGNTEAFFGQGTRLTVV.

This sequence joins TRBV18 and TRBJ2-1; 8 nucleotides line up with TRBD1. CDR3 length: 15 amino acids. CDR1 is KGHSH, CDR2 LQKENI, per germline. V shed 6 bases, J shed 3 bases, and the junction held 7 bases outside the gene matches. DNA for the CDR3: TGTGCCAGCTCCCCTCGACAGGGGCACTACAATGAGCAGTTCTTC. Amino acids: CASSPRQGHYNEQFF.

The chain is built from TRBV30 and TRBJ1-1, with 7 bases lining up with TRBD1. CDR1 is GTSNPN, CDR2 SVGIG, per germline (reference sequence). This CDR3 is 12 amino acids long. Trimming cost V 4 bases and J 10 bases; bases outside gene matches: 9. CDR3 residues: CAWNVGGGVAFF. The CDR3 DNA follows: TGTGCCTGGAACGTCGGAGGGGGCGTAGCTTTCTTT.

As regards this clone: Other DNA sequences within the sample encode an identical CDR3. V and J are TRBV9 and TRBJ1-5; maybe TRBD1 (5 bases). Trimming pared 0 bases from V and 4 bases from J, leaving 5 bases between. This CDR3 region has 13 residues. The germline V gene encodes CDR1 SGDLS and CDR2 YYNGEE. DNA of the CDR3: TGTGCCAGCAGCGTAGCAGGGAATCAGCCCCAGCATTTT. It specifies CASSVAGNQPQHF.

The chain carries TRBV7-9 and TRBJ1-1; D is possibly TRBD1 (5 bases). CDR3 length equals 16 residues. Trimming removed 0 bases at V and 3 bases at J, with 14 bases between. CDR1 is SEHNR, CDR2 FQNEAQ, per germline (reference sequence). The CDR3 protein is CASSLALGGGYTEAFF. CDR3 in DNA: TGTGCCAGCAGCTTAGCGCTCGGCGGGGGATACACTGAAGCTTTCTTT.

The rearrangement uses TRBV7-6 and TRBJ2-5; D may be TRBD2 (6 bases). Germline V gives CDR1 SGHVS, CDR2 FNYEAQ. The CDR3 runs 14 residues. The V end was cut by 5 bases, the J end by 5 bases, with 15 bases between. The CDR3: CASSPKAGSETQYF. CDR3 coding DNA: TGTGCCAGCAGCCCAAAGGCGGGGTCCGAGACCCAGTACTTC.

This clone was counted a single time. The chain carries TRBV5-1 and TRBJ2-7; 7 bases agree with TRBD1. CDR1 SGHRS and CDR2 YFSETQ come from the germline V gene. The CDR3 extends over 13 amino acids. The junction had 2 bases not matched to a gene; V was cut back by 3 bases and J by 2 bases. The CDR3 reads CASSWGQTYEQYF. The CDR3 bases are TGCGCCAGCAGCTGGGGACAGACCTACGAGCAGTACTTC.

This chain uses TRBV25-1 with TRBJ2-3; a weak D match, TRBD1 (5 bases). V lost 1 base and J 3 bases, leaving 14 bases between the germline ends. Germline V gives CDR1 MGHDK, CDR2 SYGVNS. The CDR3 extends over 16 amino acids. The CDR3: CASSEWLTGGTDTQYF. The CDR3 region has the DNA TGTGCCAGCAGTGAATGGTTAACAGGCGGAACAGATACGCAGTATTTT.

The CDR3 nucleotides read TGCGCCAGCAGCTCAGGACTGATCACTGAAGCTTTCTTT. It encodes CASSSGLITEAFF. V and J are TRBV5-1 and TRBJ1-1; no definite D call. The CDR3 contains 13 residues. Per germline, CDR1 SGHRS and CDR2 YFSETQ. V was shortened by 3 bases and J by 4 bases, with 10 bases between the two germline ends.

This chain uses TRBV5-1 with TRBJ2-1; D not resolved. V was shortened by 4 bases and J by 0 bases, with 11 bases between the two germline ends. The germline V gene has CDR1 SGHRS and CDR2 YFSETQ. The length of the CDR3 is 15 residues. The CDR3 bases are TGCGCCAGCAGCATGGACCTGAGCTCCTACAATGAGCAGTTCTTC. It specifies CASSMDLSSYNEQFF.